This section outlines one TCR beta chain sequence together with its context. This clone's antigen is unknown. Base qualities are not provided; no much larger clone lies one nucleotide away. This specimen's treatment or condition label, per the study, means: in vitro stimulation with specific CMV peptide epitopes to enrich CMV-specific T cells. The reads were generated on an Illumina HiSeq 1500. TCRdb took the public reads, trimmed them with fastp at Q25, ran MiXCR for clone calling and kept in-frame beta chains. Rows merge per CDR3 protein into single entries with the most common DNA and genes. This sample comprises a few hundred thousand distinct CDR3 sequences, about two fifths of them detected only once. The ten largest account for 40% to 50% of the sample. This record belongs to a study of T cell repertoires in cytomegalovirus infection (dated by TCRdb to about 2019). Background on the whole study: Peptide stimulations targeted recently identified HLA-C-restricted CMV epitopes, whose presentation resists viral immunomodulation, together with well-studied HLA-B-restricted epitopes. The HLA type of each donor mattered for the analysis, because public TCR beta signatures pointed to carriage of CMV infection along with the matching HLA type. Broader findings and caveats from the paper: In both this cohort and an independent cohort of some 350 donors, the cumulative frequency of public TCR beta family members distinguished carriers of CMV infection plus the relevant HLA type. In the ex vivo response, HLA-C-restricted CMV-specific TCR beta clonotypes were dominant, and in two of eight donors the single most frequent clonotype came from this HLA-C-restricted group.

This sequence originates from a human donor in good health (CMV status not recorded). Some clones in this sample may be carry-over from other donors' samples. This sample comprised cultured PBMCs, obtained from culture after CMV antigen stimulation.

CDR3 region: CASSLVGSTEAFF. The DNA reads TGTGCCAGCAGCCTGGTCGGGAGCACTGAAGCTTTCTTT. The chain uses TRBV7-9 and TRBJ1-1; there is no confident call for the D gene. Taken from the germline V gene (reference sequence), the CDR1 and CDR2 loops are SEHNR and FQNEAQ. Counted from cysteine to phenylalanine, this CDR3 has 13 amino acids. The DNA shown is the 39-base CDR3, in frame from base 1. V sheds 5 bases and J sheds 4 bases, leaving 11 bases between their ends.